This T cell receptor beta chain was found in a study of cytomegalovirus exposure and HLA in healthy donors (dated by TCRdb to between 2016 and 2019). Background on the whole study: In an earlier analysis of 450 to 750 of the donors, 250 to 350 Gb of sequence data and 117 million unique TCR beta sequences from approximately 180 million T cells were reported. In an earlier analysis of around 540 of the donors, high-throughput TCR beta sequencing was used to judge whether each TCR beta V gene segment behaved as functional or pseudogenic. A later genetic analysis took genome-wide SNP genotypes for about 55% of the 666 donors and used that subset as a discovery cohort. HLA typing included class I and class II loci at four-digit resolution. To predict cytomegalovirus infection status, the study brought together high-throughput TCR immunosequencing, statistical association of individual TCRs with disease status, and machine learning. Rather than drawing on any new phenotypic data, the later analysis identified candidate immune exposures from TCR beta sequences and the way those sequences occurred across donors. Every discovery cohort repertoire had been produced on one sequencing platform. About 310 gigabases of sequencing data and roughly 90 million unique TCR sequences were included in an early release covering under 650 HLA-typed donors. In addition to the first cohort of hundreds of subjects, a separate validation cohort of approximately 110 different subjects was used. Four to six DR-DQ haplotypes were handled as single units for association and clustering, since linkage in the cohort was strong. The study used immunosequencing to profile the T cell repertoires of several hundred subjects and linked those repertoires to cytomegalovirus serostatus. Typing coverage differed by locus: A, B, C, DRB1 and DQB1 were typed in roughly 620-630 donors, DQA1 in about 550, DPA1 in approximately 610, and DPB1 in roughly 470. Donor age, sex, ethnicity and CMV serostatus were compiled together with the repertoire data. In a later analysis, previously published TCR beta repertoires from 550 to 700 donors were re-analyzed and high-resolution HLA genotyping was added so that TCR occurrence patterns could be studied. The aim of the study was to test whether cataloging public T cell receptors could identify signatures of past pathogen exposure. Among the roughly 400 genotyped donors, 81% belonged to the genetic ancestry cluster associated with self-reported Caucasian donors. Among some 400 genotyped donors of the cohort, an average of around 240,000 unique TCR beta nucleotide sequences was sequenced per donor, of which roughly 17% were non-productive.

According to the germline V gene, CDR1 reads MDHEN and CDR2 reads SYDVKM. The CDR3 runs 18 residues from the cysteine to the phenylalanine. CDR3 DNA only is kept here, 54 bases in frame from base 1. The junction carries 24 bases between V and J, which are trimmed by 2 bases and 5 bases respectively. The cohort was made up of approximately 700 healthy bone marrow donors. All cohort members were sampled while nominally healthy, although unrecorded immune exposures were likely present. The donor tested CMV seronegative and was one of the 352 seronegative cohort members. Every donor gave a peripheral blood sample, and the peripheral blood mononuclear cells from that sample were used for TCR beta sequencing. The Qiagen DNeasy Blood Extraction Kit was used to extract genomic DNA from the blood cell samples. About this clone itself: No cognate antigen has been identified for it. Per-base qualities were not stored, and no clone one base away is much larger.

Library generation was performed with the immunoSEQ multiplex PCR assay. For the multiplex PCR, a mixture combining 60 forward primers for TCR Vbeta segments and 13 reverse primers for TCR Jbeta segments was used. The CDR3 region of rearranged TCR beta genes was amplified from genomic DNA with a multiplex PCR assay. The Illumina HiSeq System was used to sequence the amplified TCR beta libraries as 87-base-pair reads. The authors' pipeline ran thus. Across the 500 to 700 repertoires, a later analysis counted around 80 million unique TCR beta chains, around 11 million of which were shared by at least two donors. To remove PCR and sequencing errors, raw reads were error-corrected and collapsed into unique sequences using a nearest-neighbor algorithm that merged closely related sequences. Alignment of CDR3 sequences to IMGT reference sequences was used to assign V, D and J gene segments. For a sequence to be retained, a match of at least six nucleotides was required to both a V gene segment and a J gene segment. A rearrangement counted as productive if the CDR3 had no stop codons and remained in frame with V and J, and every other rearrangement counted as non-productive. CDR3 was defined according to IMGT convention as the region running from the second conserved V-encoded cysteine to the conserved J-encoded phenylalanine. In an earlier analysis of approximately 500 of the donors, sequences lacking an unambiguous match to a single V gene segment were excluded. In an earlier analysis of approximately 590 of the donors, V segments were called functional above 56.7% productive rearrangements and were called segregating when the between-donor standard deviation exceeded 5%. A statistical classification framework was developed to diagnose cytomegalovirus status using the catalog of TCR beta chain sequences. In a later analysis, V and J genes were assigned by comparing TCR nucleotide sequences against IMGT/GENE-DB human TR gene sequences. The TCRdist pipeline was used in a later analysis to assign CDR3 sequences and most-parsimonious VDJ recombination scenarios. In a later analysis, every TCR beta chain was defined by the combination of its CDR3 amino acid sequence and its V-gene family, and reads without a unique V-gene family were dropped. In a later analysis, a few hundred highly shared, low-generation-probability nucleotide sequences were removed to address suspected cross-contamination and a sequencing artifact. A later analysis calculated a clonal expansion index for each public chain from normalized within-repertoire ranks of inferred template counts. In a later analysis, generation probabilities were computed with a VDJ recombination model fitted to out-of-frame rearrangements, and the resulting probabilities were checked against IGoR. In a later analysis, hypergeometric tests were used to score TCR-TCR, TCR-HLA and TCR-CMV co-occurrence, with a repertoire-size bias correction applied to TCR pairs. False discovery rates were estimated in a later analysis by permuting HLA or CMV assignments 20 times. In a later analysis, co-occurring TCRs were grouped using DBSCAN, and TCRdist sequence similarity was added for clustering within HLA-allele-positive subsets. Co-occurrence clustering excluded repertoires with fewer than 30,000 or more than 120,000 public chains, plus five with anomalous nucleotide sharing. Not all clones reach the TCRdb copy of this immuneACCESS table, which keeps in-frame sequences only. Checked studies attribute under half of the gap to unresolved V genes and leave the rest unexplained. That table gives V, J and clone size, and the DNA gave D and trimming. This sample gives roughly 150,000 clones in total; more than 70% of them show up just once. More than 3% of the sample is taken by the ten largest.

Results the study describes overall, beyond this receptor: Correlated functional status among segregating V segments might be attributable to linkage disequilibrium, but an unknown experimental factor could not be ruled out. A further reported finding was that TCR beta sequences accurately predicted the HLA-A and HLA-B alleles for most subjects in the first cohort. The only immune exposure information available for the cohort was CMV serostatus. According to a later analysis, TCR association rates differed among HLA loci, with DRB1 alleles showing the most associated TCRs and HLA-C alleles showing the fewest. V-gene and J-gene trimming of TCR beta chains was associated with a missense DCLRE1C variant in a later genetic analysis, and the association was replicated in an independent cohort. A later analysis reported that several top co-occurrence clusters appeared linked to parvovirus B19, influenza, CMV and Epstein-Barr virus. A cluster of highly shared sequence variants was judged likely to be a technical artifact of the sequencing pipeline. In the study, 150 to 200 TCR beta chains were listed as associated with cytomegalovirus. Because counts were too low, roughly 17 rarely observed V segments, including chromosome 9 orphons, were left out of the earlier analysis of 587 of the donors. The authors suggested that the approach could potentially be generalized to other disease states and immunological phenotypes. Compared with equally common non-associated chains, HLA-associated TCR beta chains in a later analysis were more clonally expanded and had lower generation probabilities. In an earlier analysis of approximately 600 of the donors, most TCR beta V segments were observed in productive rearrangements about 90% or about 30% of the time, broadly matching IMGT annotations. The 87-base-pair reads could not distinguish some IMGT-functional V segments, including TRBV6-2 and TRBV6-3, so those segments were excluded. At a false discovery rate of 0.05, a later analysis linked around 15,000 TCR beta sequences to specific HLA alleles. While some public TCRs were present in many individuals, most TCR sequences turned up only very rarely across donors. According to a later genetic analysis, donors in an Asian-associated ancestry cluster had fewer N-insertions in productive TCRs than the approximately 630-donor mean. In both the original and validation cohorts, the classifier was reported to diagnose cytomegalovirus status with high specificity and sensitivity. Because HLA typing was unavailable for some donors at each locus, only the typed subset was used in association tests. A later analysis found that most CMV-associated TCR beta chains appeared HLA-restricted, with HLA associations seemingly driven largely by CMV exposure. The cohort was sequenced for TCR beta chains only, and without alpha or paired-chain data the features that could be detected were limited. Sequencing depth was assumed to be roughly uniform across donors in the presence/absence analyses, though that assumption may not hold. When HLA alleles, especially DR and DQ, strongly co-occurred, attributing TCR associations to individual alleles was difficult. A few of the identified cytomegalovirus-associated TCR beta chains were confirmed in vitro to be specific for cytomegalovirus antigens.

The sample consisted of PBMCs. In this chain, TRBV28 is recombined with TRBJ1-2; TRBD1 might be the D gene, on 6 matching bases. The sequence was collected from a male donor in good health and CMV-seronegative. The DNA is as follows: TGTGCCAGCAGTTTAAGTTTGCCTCGACAGGTATATCAATATGGCTACACCTTC. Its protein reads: CASSLSLPRQVYQYGYTF.